This passage covers 20 T cell receptor beta chains from one sample sequenced in a study of blood T cell repertoires in COVID-19. Sequencing was performed with immunoSEQ multiplex PCR; in TCRdb, only in-frame clones are kept and a portion is missing. The top ten hold more than 0.95% of the sample, which has a few hundred thousand clones, 88% seen once. The sequencing sample was made of peripheral blood. These receptors came from a woman in her thirties or forties who had recovered from COVID-19.

The rearrangement joins TRBV18 to TRBJ2-5; D remains unclear. Trimming stripped 1 base from V and 1 base from J, with 4 bases between. In germline, CDR1 is KGHSH, CDR2 LQKENI. The CDR3 is 13 residues long. The CDR3: CASSPRPQETQYF. The CDR3 bases are TGTGCCAGCTCACCACGGCCCCAAGAGACCCAGTACTTC.

This clone was picked up one time. The genes are TRBV7-2 and TRBJ2-3; 10 bases are a match to TRBD1. Per the germline V gene, CDR1 is SGHTA and CDR2 is FQGNSA. V trimming: 5 bases; J trimming: 7 bases; junction bases outside the gene matches: 12. This CDR3 comprises 16 residues. The CDR3 sequence is CASSLTGGTSRYTQYF. The CDR3 DNA is TGTGCCAGCAGCCTGACAGGGGGCACGTCCAGGTATACGCAGTATTTT.

This clone was seen just once. Additional DNA sequences in this sample encode the identical CDR3. The chain has TRBV3-1 (or the pseudogene TRBV3-2) and TRBJ1-1, with 8 bases matching TRBD1. The CDR3 covers 14 residues. The germline V gene has CDR1 LGHDT and CDR2 YNNKEL (reference sequence). Trimming removed 4 bases from V and 0 bases from J; junction bases left unmatched: 1. CDR3 in DNA: TGTGCCAGCAGCCCGGGACAGGTGAACACTGAAGCTTTCTTT. It specifies CASSPGQVNTEAFF.

This chain connects TRBV6-2 or TRBV6-3 to TRBJ2-5; possible D gene TRBD1, 5 bases. V lost 4 bases, J lost 4 bases, and 16 bases lay in between. Germline V lookup: CDR1 MNHEY, CDR2 SVGEGT. The CDR3 length is 15 residues. This chain's CDR3 is CASSSPRAVVETQYF. For the CDR3, the DNA is TGTGCCAGCAGTTCCCCCAGGGCCGTTGTAGAGACCCAGTACTTC.

The gene calls are TRBV3-1 (or the pseudogene TRBV3-2) and TRBJ2-2; 8 nucleotides match TRBD1. The CDR3 contains 16 residues. Germline V gives CDR1 LGHDT, CDR2 YNNKEL (reference sequence). V was pared by 5 bases and J by 4 bases, with 9 bases of the junction left unmatched. Here the CDR3 DNA reads TGTGCCAGCAGCTTCCGGACAGGGTTTGGCACCGGGGAGCTGTTTTTT. This gives the protein CASSFRTGFGTGELFF.

As regards this clone: Different DNA sequences within this sample yield the same CDR3. The rearrangement links TRBV15 to TRBJ2-7, with D perhaps matching TRBD1 (6 bases). The CDR3 totals 14 residues. Germline loops: CDR1 LNHNV, CDR2 YYDKDF (reference sequence). V was clipped by 3 bases and J by 1 base, with 10 bases between them. The CDR3 region has the DNA TGTGCCACCAGCAGGGACAGAGGGTCCTACGAGCAGTACTTC. This gives the protein CATSRDRGSYEQYF. The complete variable domain, with remaining parts taken from reference TRBV15 and TRBJ2-7, reads DAMVIQNPRYQVTQFGKPVTLSCSQTLNHNVMYWYQQKSSQAPKLLFHYYDKDFNNEADTPDNFQSRRPNTSFCFLDIRSPGLGDTAMYLCATSRDRGSYEQYFGPGTRLTVT.

This clone was counted a single time. The V call is TRBV7-2, the J call TRBJ2-3; TRBD2 agrees at 12 bases. The germline gives CDR1 SGHTA, CDR2 FQGNSA. Losses at the gene ends were 6 bases for V and 0 bases for J; bases not matched to a gene: 4. This CDR3 region has 16 residues. Written as DNA, the CDR3 is TGTGCCAGCAGAACCGGACTAGCGGGAAGCACAGATACGCAGTATTTT. It encodes CASRTGLAGSTDTQYF.

The V gene is TRBV11-3, the J gene TRBJ2-7; 10 bases line up with TRBD1. With 5 bases clipped from V and 3 bases from J, the junction kept 4 bases outside the gene matches. Germline V gives CDR1 SGHNT, CDR2 YENEEA. The CDR3 covers 14 residues. The CDR3 DNA follows: TGTGCCAGCAGCCCGGGACAGGGGTACTACGAGCAGTACGTC. Protein product: CASSPGQGYYEQYV.

The genes are TRBV6-6 and TRBJ1-2; no clear D. The CDR3 loop spans 14 amino acids. The V gene's germline CDR1 is MNHNY and CDR2 SVGAGI (reference sequence). V dropped 0 bases and J dropped 2 bases, with 7 bases sitting between them. The DNA for the CDR3 is TGTGCCAGCAGTTACTCGTCAGGAAACTATGGCTACACCTTC. Translation gives CASSYSSGNYGYTF.

The chain employs TRBV9 and TRBJ2-1; 7 bases match TRBD2. CDR3 length: 15 residues. V was pared by 0 bases and J by 6 bases, with 6 bases of the junction left unmatched. CDR1 is SGDLS, CDR2 YYNGEE, per germline. The CDR3 DNA follows: TGTGCCAGCAGCGTAGGAGTGGGAGGGCCCAATGAGCAGTTCTTC. Translation: CASSVGVGGPNEQFF.

This clone occurred once. V is TRBV6-5 and J is TRBJ2-3; 11 nucleotides match TRBD2. CDR1 and CDR2 (germline): MNHEY, SVGAGI. The CDR3 is 14 residues long. V lost 11 bases and J lost 4; bases outside the gene matches: 8. The CDR3: CAARTSGFPDTQYF. Written as DNA, the CDR3 is TGTGCCGCCCGGACTAGCGGGTTTCCAGATACGCAGTATTTT.

The chain carries TRBV5-4 and TRBJ2-1; 11 bases agree with TRBD2. Germline CDR1 is SGHNT and CDR2 is YYREEE (reference sequence). The junction had 5 bases not matched to a gene; V was cut back by 2 bases and J by 4 bases. The CDR3 has 16 residues. The CDR3 here is CASSFGGLAGYNEQFF. The CDR3 DNA reads as TGTGCCAGCAGCTTTGGTGGACTAGCGGGTTACAATGAGCAGTTCTTC.

The V call is TRBV6-5, the J call TRBJ2-1; D uncertain. There are 13 residues in the CDR3. V lost 5 bases, J lost 7 bases, and 12 bases lay in between. Germline V gives CDR1 MNHEY, CDR2 SVGAGI. CDR3 loop: CASSPNFPNEQFF. The CDR3 DNA sequence: TGTGCCAGCAGTCCTAACTTCCCAAATGAGCAGTTCTTC.

The rearrangement uses TRBV15 and TRBJ2-2; TRBD2 agrees at 11 bases. Germline CDR1 LNHNV, CDR2 YYDKDF (reference sequence). V dropped 5 bases and J dropped 1; count of bases not matched to a gene: 3. CDR3 length: 16 amino acids. The CDR3 sequence is CATSATSGGNTGELFF. DNA for the CDR3: TGTGCCACCAGCGCCACTAGCGGGGGGAACACCGGGGAGCTGTTTTTT.

This rearrangement joins TRBV18 to TRBJ2-1, with TRBD2 matching over 13 bases. After removal of 3 bases from V and 1 base from J, the junction contained 6 bases not matched to a gene. Germline V gives CDR1 KGHSH, CDR2 LQKENI. This CDR3 region has 18 residues. The CDR3 DNA reads TGTGCCAGCTCACCCTGGACTAGCGGGAGAGGGTCCTACAATGAGCAGTTCTTC. Amino acids: CASSPWTSGRGSYNEQFF.

The gene calls are TRBV2 and TRBJ2-1, with 9 positions matching TRBD2. CDR3 length equals 17 residues. The trim removed 5 bases at V and 7 bases at J, leaving 15 bases unmatched. From germline, CDR1 is SNHLY and CDR2 FYNNEI. In DNA form, the CDR3 reads TGTGCCAGCAGTTCAAAAACGCTAGCGGGGTTGGGGAATGAGCAGTTCTTC. Translated: CASSSKTLAGLGNEQFF.

V gene TRBV30 combines with J gene TRBJ2-5; 11 positions agree with TRBD2. Trimming cost V 0 bases and J 3 bases; bases outside gene matches: 9. This CDR3 has 17 amino acids. Germline V gives CDR1 GTSNPN, CDR2 SVGIG (reference sequence). The CDR3 DNA sequence: TGTGCCTGGAGTGTACTGGGTCTAGCGGGAGGAAAAGAGACCCAGTACTTC. As protein: CAWSVLGLAGGKETQYF.

V gene TRBV19 combines with J gene TRBJ2-5; 7 nucleotides align to TRBD1. This CDR3 is built from 16 residues. V lost 6 bases, J lost 4 bases, and 14 bases stayed unmatched. Germline lookup yields CDR1 LNHDA and CDR2 SQIVND (reference sequence). The CDR3 loop reads CASSPRTGLAGETQYF. DNA for the CDR3: TGTGCCAGTAGCCCCCGGACAGGCCTGGCGGGAGAGACCCAGTACTTC.

The rearrangement uses TRBV15 and TRBJ2-6; 10 nucleotides line up with TRBD1. Trimming took 3 bases from V and 7 from J; bases not matched to a gene: 3. Germline V lookup: CDR1 LNHNV, CDR2 YYDKDF (reference sequence). CDR3 length: 15 amino acids. The CDR3 is CATSSDRGQANVLTF. Written as DNA, the CDR3 is TGTGCCACCAGCAGCGACAGGGGGCAAGCCAACGTCCTGACTTTC.

This chain connects TRBV10-3 to TRBJ2-2; 10 nucleotides match TRBD1. Germline V gene data show CDR1 as ENHRY and CDR2 as SYGVKD. This CDR3 contains 13 residues. V lost 10 bases to trimming and J lost 10 bases; unmatched junction nucleotides: 9. CDR3 nucleotide sequence: TGTGCCACCGGACAGGGGGTTCGGGAGGAGCTGTTTTTT. Encoded protein: CATGQGVREELFF.